One sample yielded the 19 T cell receptor beta chains listed below, sequenced in a study of vaccination and CD4 T cells after COVID-19. Their target antigens are unknown. Stated treatment: roughly 10-day PBMC culture with coronavirus spike peptide pools or control peptides (ViraFEST assay). From the unexposed donor, CD4+ T cells were collected ahead of the COVID-19 pandemic (2011-2018). At the Johns Hopkins FTIC core, DNA taken from cultured CD4+ T cells was sequenced by way of the Oncomine TCR Beta short-read assay. DNA came from CD4+ T cells after culture. TCRdb re-called the PCR reads through MiXCR, storing one row per CDR3 protein. This sample has thousands of distinct CDR3 sequences, with around 34% found just once. Sequenced input: CD4+ T cells from blood, cultured in vitro. The origin of the receptors is a human donor in good health.

To note about this clonotype: One end of the junction does not line up with germline, which may come from a read error. CDR3 in DNA: TGTGCCAGCAGTCAAGGAGGGGCCCTTGGGACTGAAGCTTTCTTT. As protein: CASSQGGALGTEAFF. The chain combines TRBV14 with TRBJ1-1; tentative D call: TRBD1 (5 bases). The CDR3 totals 15 residues. Germline-derived CDR1 and CDR2 are SGHDN and FVKESK.

This clonotype came up a few times. V gene TRBV15 combines with J gene TRBJ1-2, with TRBD1 matching 8 bases. Per germline, CDR1 LNHNV and CDR2 YYDKDF (reference sequence). This CDR3 contains 15 residues. Trimming removed 4 bases from V and 2 bases from J; junction bases left unmatched: 6. Here the CDR3 reads CATSTGTGENYGYTF. In DNA form, the CDR3 reads TGTGCCACCAGCACTGGGACAGGAGAGAACTATGGCTACACCTTC.

The chain combines TRBV6-2 or TRBV6-3 with TRBJ2-5; 8 positions agree with TRBD1. CDR3 length: 14 residues. The J segment lost 1 base and the V segment lost 6 bases, leaving 4 bases of the junction unmatched. Germline V gene lookup returns CDR1 MNHEY and CDR2 SVGEGT. CDR3 amino acids: CASRRQGLQETQYF. The CDR3 nucleotides are TGTGCCAGCAGGCGACAGGGGCTCCAAGAGACCCAGTACTTC.

V gene TRBV4-1 combines with J gene TRBJ2-2; 8 nucleotides match TRBD1. This CDR3 contains 16 residues. The germline CDR1 and CDR2 sequences are MGHRA and YSYEKL. V shed 3 bases, J shed 4 bases, and the junction held 7 bases outside the gene matches. The CDR3 reads CASSQDRAQSTGELFF. The CDR3 DNA follows: TGCGCCAGCAGCCAGGACAGGGCCCAATCCACCGGGGAGCTGTTTTTT.

This chain connects TRBV15 to TRBJ1-5; no clear D. Per germline, CDR1 LNHNV and CDR2 YYDKDF (reference sequence). The CDR3 loop spans 12 amino acids. Trimming pared 5 bases from V and 8 bases from J, leaving 10 bases between. This CDR3 is CATSGSGEPQHF. The DNA of the CDR3 is TGTGCCACCAGCGGCAGCGGGGAGCCCCAGCATTTT. Complete variable domain (other parts from reference TRBV15 and TRBJ1-5): DAMVIQNPRYQVTQFGKPVTLSCSQTLNHNVMYWYQQKSSQAPKLLFHYYDKDFNNEADTPDNFQSRRPNTSFCFLDIRSPGLGDTAMYLCATSGSGEPQHFGDGTRLSIL.

The rearrangement joins TRBV18 to TRBJ2-5; TRBD1 aligns across 7 bases. With V trimmed by 0 bases and J by 0 bases, 7 bases remained unmatched. The CDR3 is 17 residues long. Germline V lookup: CDR1 KGHSH, CDR2 LQKENI. The CDR3 bases are TGTGCCAGCTCACCACCTCCCGGGACAGCCAACCAAGAGACCCAGTACTTC. Translating it yields CASSPPPGTANQETQYF. The entire variable domain, with the rest obtained from reference TRBV18 and TRBJ2-5, is as follows: NAGVMQNPRHLVRRRGQEARLRCSPMKGHSHVYWYRQLPEEGLKFMVYLQKENIIDESGMPKERFSAEFPKEGPSILRIQQVVRGDSAAYFCASSPPPGTANQETQYFGPGTRLLVL.

The rearrangement uses TRBV5-1 and TRBJ2-7; D is undetermined. This CDR3 region has 12 residues. CDR1 and CDR2 (germline): SGHRS, YFSETQ. The germline V and J ends were trimmed by 2 bases and 2 bases, with 5 bases remaining between them. The CDR3, as DNA: TGCGCCAGCAGCTTTACGGCCTACGAGCAGTACTTC. Its translation is CASSFTAYEQYF.

This clonotype was observed a handful of times. The chain uses TRBV28 and TRBJ1-1, with D maybe TRBD1 (5 bases). Germline CDR1 is MDHEN and CDR2 is SYDVKM. V shed 5 bases and J shed 1 base, with 5 bases lying between them. The length of the CDR3 is 12 residues. The DNA for the CDR3 is TGTGCCAGCAGTCAGGGGAACACTGAAGCTTTCTTT. As protein: CASSQGNTEAFF.

This clonotype was seen only a few times. CDR3 loop: CSAAGTSFYEQYF. DNA for the CDR3: TGCAGTGCTGCCGGGACTAGTTTCTACGAGCAGTACTTC. The chain uses TRBV20-1 and TRBJ2-7; 8 positions agree with TRBD2. Trimming cost V 5 bases and J 3 bases; bases outside gene matches: 6. The CDR3 has 13 amino acids. From germline, CDR1 is DFQATT and CDR2 SNEGSKA (reference sequence).

The gene calls are TRBV6-1 and TRBJ2-1; 11 bases are shared with TRBD2. Germline V CDR1 and CDR2: MNHNS, SASEGT. V trimming: 6 bases; J trimming: 4 bases; junction bases outside the gene matches: 5. The CDR3 spans 15 residues. This CDR3 is CASRLAGGPYNEQFF. Here the CDR3 DNA reads TGTGCCAGCAGATTAGCGGGAGGGCCTTACAATGAGCAGTTCTTC.

This clonotype is medium-sized (0.01 to 0.1%) within its sample. The V gene is TRBV6-4, the J gene TRBJ2-2; perhaps TRBD1 as D (6 bases). Germline V gene lookup returns CDR1 MRHNA and CDR2 SNTAGT. With 5 bases removed from V and 3 bases from J, the gap between germline ends came to 7 bases. CDR3 length equals 13 residues. The chain's CDR3 is CASSNRDTGELFF. CDR3 nucleotide sequence: TGTGCCAGCAGTAACAGGGACACCGGGGAGCTGTTTTTT.

The rearrangement joins TRBV6-1 to TRBJ2-1, with D perhaps TRBD1 or TRBD2 (5 bases each). CDR3 length: 14 residues. V lost 5 bases to trimming and J lost 1 base, with 9 bases between them. CDR1 is MNHNS and CDR2 is SASEGT in the germline V gene. The DNA of the CDR3 is TGTGCCAGCAGTCGGGACGGATCCTACAATGAGCAGTTCTTC. Translation: CASSRDGSYNEQFF.

This clonotype was seen more than once but under ten times. The V gene is TRBV6-2 or TRBV6-3, the J gene TRBJ2-7; TRBD1 matches 7 bases. The germline CDR1 and CDR2 sequences are MNHEY and SVGEGT. CDR3 length equals 12 residues. Trimming at V came to 4 bases and at J to 5 bases, leaving 2 bases not matched to a gene. CDR3 residues: CASSWDSNEQYF. As DNA, the CDR3 is TGTGCCAGCAGTTGGGACAGCAACGAGCAGTACTTC.

DNA for the CDR3: TGCGCCAGCAGCCAAGACAGGGGCGGCTACACCTTC. Protein sequence: CASSQDRGGYTF. The chain uses TRBV4-1 and TRBJ1-2; possible D gene TRBD1, 6 bases. This CDR3 is built from 12 residues. Per the germline V gene, CDR1 is MGHRA and CDR2 is YSYEKL. Trimming removed 0 bases from V and 8 bases from J, with 7 bases in between.

The chain links TRBV9 to TRBJ2-6; weak D call: TRBD2 (6 bases). V was shortened by 2 bases and J by 2 bases, with 8 bases between the two germline ends. The CDR3 loop spans 15 amino acids. The V gene's germline CDR1 is SGDLS and CDR2 YYNGEE. CDR3 sequence reads: CASSVSGAGANVLTF. As DNA, the CDR3 is TGTGCCAGCAGCGTCTCGGGAGCTGGGGCCAACGTCCTGACTTTC.

The chain has TRBV11-2 and TRBJ2-5, with 10 bases fitting TRBD1. The CDR3 has 15 amino acids. Per the germline V gene, CDR1 is SGHAT and CDR2 is FQNNGV. V trimming: 3 bases; J trimming: 5 bases; junction bases outside the gene matches: 6. CDR3 region: CASSFPTGGWETQYF. The CDR3 nucleotides are TGTGCCAGCAGCTTCCCGACAGGGGGCTGGGAGACCCAGTACTTC.

The V call is TRBV6-5, the J call TRBJ2-1, with TRBD2 identical over 10 bases. After removal of 2 bases from V and 8 bases from J, the junction contained 9 bases not matched to a gene. This CDR3 contains 16 residues. Germline lookup yields CDR1 MNHEY and CDR2 SVGAGI. DNA of the CDR3: TGTGCCAGCAGTTACCGCTTAGCGGGAGGAGGATATGAGCAGTTCTTC. Translating it yields CASSYRLAGGGYEQFF.

This clonotype was detected only once. The V call is TRBV7-9, the J call TRBJ2-2; 12 bases align to TRBD2. Germline lookup yields CDR1 SEHNR and CDR2 FQNEAQ (reference sequence). V shed 7 bases, J shed 0 bases, and the junction held 6 bases outside the gene matches. The length of the CDR3 is 17 residues. This CDR3 reads CASIGTSGLPNTGELFF. Here the CDR3 DNA reads TGTGCCAGCATTGGGACTAGCGGGCTACCGAACACCGGGGAGCTGTTTTTT.

V gene TRBV19 combines with J gene TRBJ1-1; a weak D match, TRBD1 (5 bases). Trimming removed 3 bases from V and 1 base from J, with 12 bases in between. The length of the CDR3 is 15 residues. Germline V lookup: CDR1 LNHDA, CDR2 SQIVND (reference sequence). The CDR3 is CASSISNRRNTEAFF. The CDR3 DNA reads as TGTGCCAGTAGTATTTCCAACAGGAGGAACACTGAAGCTTTCTTT.